This TCR beta chain was recovered during a study of blood T cell repertoires in COVID-19. Measured with immunoSEQ multiplex PCR; TCRdb has only the in-frame clones, and not every one. The profile covers just under 30,000 clones, with 80% to 90% appearing a single time and approximately 15% taken by the ten largest. The CDR3 covers 13 residues. The germline V gene has CDR1 SGHTS and CDR2 YDEGEE. V was cut by 0 bases and J by 7 bases, with 10 bases left in between. This TCR was recovered from a man aged 80 or over with acute or convalescent COVID-19. The V and J genes are TRBV5-8 and TRBJ1-1; D possibly corresponds to TRBD1 (6 bases). The sequenced sample consisted of peripheral blood. The DNA of the CDR3 is TGTGCCAGCAGCTTGGTGGACAGAAGTGAAGCTTTCTTT. This sequence encodes CASSLVDRSEAFF.